The 15 T cell receptor beta chains presented below share a single source sample, sequenced in a study of blood T cell repertoires in COVID-19. The table came from immunoSEQ multiplex PCR; TCRdb's copy has only in-frame clones and leaves some out. This sample has 130,000 or so clones, with 60% to 85% found just once. Sequenced: peripheral blood. The source of these receptors is a man in his fifties or sixties with acute or convalescent COVID-19.

This chain uses TRBV19 with TRBJ2-1; the match to TRBD2 covers 8 bases. V was clipped by 7 bases and J by 2 bases; unmatched bases: 7. The CDR3 runs 15 residues. Per germline, CDR1 LNHDA and CDR2 SQIVND (reference sequence). The CDR3 coding sequence is TGTGCCAGTACCCCGACGGGGGGGACCTACAATGAGCAGTTCTTC. Amino acid sequence: CASTPTGGTYNEQFF.

The chain joins TRBV5-1 to TRBJ1-2; 9 bases line up with TRBD1. Germline V gene lookup returns CDR1 SGHRS and CDR2 YFSETQ. With V trimmed by 3 bases and J by 4 bases, 7 bases remained unmatched. The CDR3 has 15 amino acids. CDR3: CASSSGTGSFYGYTF. In nucleotides, the CDR3 is TGCGCCAGCAGCTCCGGGACAGGGTCATTCTATGGCTACACCTTC.

V gene TRBV7-8 combines with J gene TRBJ2-7, with no clear D. Between the trimmed V and J ends, which lost 5 bases and 5 bases, there was a span of 13 bases. This CDR3 spans 13 amino acids. The germline CDR1 and CDR2 sequences are SGHVS and FQNEAQ. The CDR3 DNA reads as TGTGCCAGCAGCCGAAAACAGTTGGACGAGCAGTACGTC. This translates into CASSRKQLDEQYV.

Here the CDR3 DNA reads TGTGCCAGCAGTTTCAGTGGTGATGAAAAACTGTTTTTT. Translating it yields CASSFSGDEKLFF. The chain employs TRBV12-3 or TRBV12-4 and TRBJ1-4; D call uncertain. Deletions cut 3 bases from V and 6 bases from J, with 8 bases between. This CDR3 comprises 13 residues.

This chain joins TRBV7-2 and TRBJ1-2; 10 bases map to TRBD1. Germline-derived CDR1 and CDR2 are SGHTA and FQGNSA. CDR3 length: 16 residues. J lost 4 bases, V lost 5 bases, and 10 bases had no gene match. The CDR3 sequence is CASSPEGQGGVYGYTF. In DNA, the CDR3 is TGTGCCAGCAGCCCCGAAGGACAGGGGGGCGTCTATGGCTACACCTTC.

The chain has TRBV5-1 and TRBJ1-6; 8 positions agree with TRBD1. Trimming removed 0 bases from V and 7 bases from J; junction bases left unmatched: 3. The germline V gene encodes CDR1 SGHRS and CDR2 YFSETQ. CDR3 length: 15 amino acids. In DNA, the CDR3 is TGCGCCAGCAGCTTGGGTACAGGGGGAAATTCACCCCTCCACTTT. Amino acid sequence: CASSLGTGGNSPLHF.

V gene TRBV6-5 combines with J gene TRBJ1-1, with D unclear. This CDR3 region has 14 residues. V lost 1 base, J lost 1 base, and 7 bases lay in between. Germline CDR1 MNHEY, CDR2 SVGAGI. CDR3 region: CASSYLAANTEAFF. The CDR3 coding sequence is TGTGCCAGCAGTTACTTGGCGGCGAACACTGAAGCTTTCTTT.

The table lists this clone with a count of one. V gene TRBV5-1 combines with J gene TRBJ1-1; D gene unclear. Germline CDR1 SGHRS, CDR2 YFSETQ. The CDR3 has 12 amino acids. V dropped 4 bases and J dropped 6 bases, with 10 bases sitting between them. The CDR3 loop is CASSKEGPEAFF. The CDR3 coding sequence is TGCGCCAGCAGCAAGGAGGGCCCTGAAGCTTTCTTT.

This chain connects TRBV5-1 to TRBJ2-5; 7 positions match TRBD1. CDR1 is SGHRS and CDR2 is YFSETQ in the germline V gene. The CDR3 spans 15 residues. V was pared by 1 base and J by 2 bases, with 5 bases of the junction left unmatched. The CDR3 here is CASSLTGQRQETQYF. The CDR3 nucleotides read TGCGCCAGCAGCTTGACGGGACAGAGGCAAGAGACCCAGTACTTC. The full variable domain, rest sourced from reference TRBV5-1 and TRBJ2-5, is KAGVTQTPRYLIKTRGQQVTLSCSPISGHRSVSWYQQTPGQGLQFLFEYFSETQRNKGNFPGRFSGRQFSNSRSEMNVSTLELGDSALYLCASSLTGQRQETQYFGPGTRLLVL.

This CDR3 reads CASSDKAGGSTDTQYF. The CDR3, as DNA: TGTGCCAGCAGCGACAAAGCGGGGGGGAGCACAGATACGCAGTATTTT. J is TRBJ2-3 and V is TRBV7-2; 10 bases agree with TRBD2. This CDR3 is 16 amino acids long. Germline CDR1 reads SGHTA; CDR2 reads FQGNSA. Trimming cost V 5 bases and J 0 bases; bases outside gene matches: 5.

The chain joins TRBV9 to TRBJ1-6; 12 nucleotides line up with TRBD1. The CDR3 runs 19 residues. Trimming took 2 bases from V and 0 from J; bases not matched to a gene: 6. The V gene's germline CDR1 is SGDLS and CDR2 YYNGEE. The CDR3 coding sequence is TGTGCCAGCAGCGTTACCGGGACAGGGGGCTTCTCCTATAATTCACCCCTCCACTTT. Protein sequence: CASSVTGTGGFSYNSPLHF. The whole variable domain, filled in from reference TRBV9 and TRBJ1-6, reads DSGVTQTPKHLITATGQRVTLRCSPRSGDLSVYWYQQSLDQGLQFLIQYYNGEERAKGNILERFSAQQFPDLHSELNLSSLELGDSALYFCASSVTGTGGFSYNSPLHFGNGTRLTVT.

V gene TRBV29-1 combines with J gene TRBJ2-3, with 10 bases identical to TRBD2. The CDR3 totals 13 residues. V lost 7 bases and J lost 1; bases outside the gene matches: 2. Germline lookup yields CDR1 SQVTM and CDR2 ANQGSEA. CDR3 coding DNA: TGCAGCGGCGGGACTAGCGGCACAGATACGCAGTATTTT. Its protein product is CSGGTSGTDTQYF.

The V gene is TRBV2, the J gene TRBJ2-7; D is ambiguous. Germline-derived CDR1 and CDR2 are SNHLY and FYNNEI. The CDR3 length is 11 residues. V was pared by 4 bases and J by 6 bases, with 7 bases between. The CDR3 region is CASSASLEQYF. The CDR3 DNA is TGTGCCAGCAGTGCCTCCCTCGAGCAGTACTTC.

The V call is TRBV19, the J call TRBJ2-6, with D possibly matching TRBD2 (5 bases). This CDR3 is built from 17 residues. Trimming shortened V by 6 bases and J by 0 bases, and 15 bases separated the two germline ends. The germline V gene has CDR1 LNHDA and CDR2 SQIVND (reference sequence). As DNA, the CDR3 is TGTGCCAGTAGCCCTCGCGACTATAGCTCTGGGGCCAACGTCCTGACTTTC. Residues: CASSPRDYSSGANVLTF.

Points on this clone: This sample also contains other DNA sequences that code for the same CDR3. This chain uses TRBV6-6 with TRBJ1-5; D is unresolved. V was trimmed by 6 bases and J by 7 bases, leaving 13 bases between them. The CDR3 totals 13 residues. CDR1 and CDR2 (germline): MNHNY, SVGAGI (reference sequence). In DNA, the CDR3 is TGTGCCAGCAGCCCCCCCGGGTACCAGCCCCAGCATTTT. Translating it yields CASSPPGYQPQHF.